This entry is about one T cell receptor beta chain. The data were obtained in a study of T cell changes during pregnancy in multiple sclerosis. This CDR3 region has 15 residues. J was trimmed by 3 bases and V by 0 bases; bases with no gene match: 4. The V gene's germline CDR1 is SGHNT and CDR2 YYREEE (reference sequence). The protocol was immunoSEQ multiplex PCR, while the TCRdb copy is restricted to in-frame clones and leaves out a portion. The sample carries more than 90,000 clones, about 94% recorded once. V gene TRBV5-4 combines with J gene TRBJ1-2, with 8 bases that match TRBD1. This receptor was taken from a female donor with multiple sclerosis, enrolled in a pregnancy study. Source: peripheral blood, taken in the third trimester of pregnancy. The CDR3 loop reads CASSLGTGSDYGYTF. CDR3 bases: TGTGCCAGCAGCTTGGGGACAGGGTCGGACTATGGCTACACCTTC.